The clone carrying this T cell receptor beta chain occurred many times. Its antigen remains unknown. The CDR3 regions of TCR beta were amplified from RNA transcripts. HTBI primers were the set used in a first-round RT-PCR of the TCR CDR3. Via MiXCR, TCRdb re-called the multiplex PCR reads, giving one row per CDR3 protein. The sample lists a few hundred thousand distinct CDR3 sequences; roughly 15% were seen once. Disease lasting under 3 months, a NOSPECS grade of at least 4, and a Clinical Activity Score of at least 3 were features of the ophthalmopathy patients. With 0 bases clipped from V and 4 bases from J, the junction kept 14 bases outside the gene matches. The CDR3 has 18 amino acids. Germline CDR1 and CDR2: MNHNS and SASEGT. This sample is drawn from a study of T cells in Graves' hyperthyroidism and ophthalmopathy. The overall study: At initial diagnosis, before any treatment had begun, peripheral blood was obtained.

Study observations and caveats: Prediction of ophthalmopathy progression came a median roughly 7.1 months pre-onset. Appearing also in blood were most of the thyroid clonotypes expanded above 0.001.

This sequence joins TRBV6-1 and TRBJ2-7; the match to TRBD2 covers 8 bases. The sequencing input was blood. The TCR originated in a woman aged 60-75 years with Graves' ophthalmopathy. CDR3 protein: CASSEALSLAVRQYEQYF. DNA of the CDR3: TGTGCCAGCAGTGAAGCGCTCTCACTAGCGGTTAGACAGTACGAGCAGTACTTC.